A selection of T cell receptor beta chains follows, all from one sample in a study of T-cell reconstitution after alpha-beta-depleted transplantation in children. TCRdb ran MiXCR on the PCR reads and lists one entry per CDR3 protein. The sample includes about 290,000 distinct CDR3 sequences, around 7.1% of them seen just once. This sample comprised peripheral blood, obtained 360 days after TCRalphabeta/CD19-depleted stem cell transplant. These receptors were taken from a female patient aged 2-15 years who had a stem cell transplant for Fanconi anemia, so the T cells may come from the graft donor. CDR3s include the opening cysteine and the closing phenylalanine or tryptophan. Each record gives: V gene, CDR3 protein.

TRBV28 | CASSLGALRGYTF
TRBV4-2 | CASSVDPYYEQYF
TRBV7-6 | CASSPGTGGGQPQHF
TRBV7-8 | CASSFPTSGGALYNEQFF
TRBV12-3/TRBV12-4 | CASSSPENYGYTF
TRBV5-1 | CASSLSVTPSQETQYF
TRBV5-1 | CASSSKRGAGQMNTEAFF
TRBV12-3/TRBV12-4 | CASSLAPSFGELFF
TRBV5-1 | CASSQGYNSPLHF
TRBV3-1 | CASSEQSPRIQYF
TRBV6-1 | CASRVPGPKDEAFF
TRBV9 | CASSVTPGDGHTDTQYF
TRBV5-1 | CASSFPRGAYNEQFF
TRBV2 | CASSLEQGTQPQHF
TRBV6-5 | CASRRNRVFTGELFF
TRBV10-3 | CAISEGGRPLLEQYF
TRBV7-8 | CASSSSGGRYNEQFF
TRBV29-1 | CSVDRTGRGEKLFF
TRBV15 | CATSRPRQGQETQYF
TRBV20-1 | CSAKGGVAGLNTEAFF
TRBV5-1 | CASSLDGQLNQPQHF